One T cell receptor (beta chain) is described in this entry. What it binds is unknown. The sample originates from a study of T cell responses to AZD1222 COVID-19 vaccine. Findings and caveats of the study: Donor demographics were predominantly white British with a female majority; clonal diversity may be underestimated.

The protocol was immunoSEQ multiplex PCR, while the TCRdb copy is restricted to in-frame clones and leaves out a portion. The table lists around 180,000 clones, about 87% of them singletons, with about 2.5% in the top ten. J gave up 9 bases and V 5 bases, and 7 bases lay outside the gene matches. CDR3 length: 14 residues. Per germline, CDR1 MNHEY and CDR2 SMNVEV (reference sequence). Material: peripheral blood, obtained on day 0 of MenACWY control vaccination. The receptor comes from an adult in good health. The chain links TRBV27 to TRBJ2-1; 10 bases are shared with TRBD1. In DNA form, the CDR3 reads TGTGCCAGCAGTCTCGGACAGGGGGTTGGTGAGCAGTTCTTC. Its protein product is CASSLGQGVGEQFF.